This T cell receptor (beta chain) was observed in a study of CD8 T cells in ankylosing spondylitis. Study-wide points: It appeared that ankylosing spondylitis blood was characterized by a TCR beta motif of under ten highly homologous variants. There were earlier reports of some motif variants in reactive arthritis synovial fluid and blood.

Quantitative 5'-RACE was performed with molecular barcodes, and it yielded the TCR beta libraries. TCRdb passed the 5' RACE reads through MiXCR, listing each CDR3 protein once. Of around 100,000 distinct CDR3 sequences in the sample, around 24% were seen once. Comments on this clonotype: Its specificity is not known. The junction does not match germline at one end; this may be a read error.

The CDR3 loop spans 15 amino acids. The sample was synovial fluid, either unsorted or a sorted T cell fraction (not recorded which). This TCR came from a male donor with ankylosing spondylitis. The V gene is TRBV12-3 or TRBV12-4, the J gene TRBJ1-4; no firm D call. CDR3: CASSLLKKEREKLLF. The CDR3 DNA follows: TGTGCCAGCAGTTTACTAAAGAAGGAGCGCGAAAAACTGCTTTTT.